The 3 T cell receptor beta chains reported below all come from one sample, sequenced in a study of blood T cell repertoires in COVID-19. Produced via immunoSEQ multiplex PCR; TCRdb's table is partial and in-frame only. This sample has 150,000 to 250,000 clones, with roughly nine tenths found just once. The sample taken for sequencing was PBMCs or T cells enriched from blood (not recorded which). These receptors were obtained from a woman under 40 who had recovered from COVID-19.

The chain has TRBV7-9 and TRBJ1-1; no clear D. Germline V gene data show CDR1 as SEHNR and CDR2 as FQNEAQ (reference sequence). Trimming took 1 base from V and 1 from J, leaving 7 bases between them. The length of the CDR3 is 14 residues. The CDR3: CASSLVRSNTEAFF. CDR3 DNA: TGTGCCAGCAGCTTAGTACGGTCGAACACTGAAGCTTTCTTT.

The chain recombines TRBV6-2 or TRBV6-3 with TRBJ2-1; D is possibly TRBD2 (6 bases). The CDR3 consists of 17 residues. CDR1 and CDR2 (germline): MNHEY, SVGEGT. The germline V and J ends were trimmed by 1 base and 4 bases, with 17 bases remaining between them. The CDR3 nucleotides read TGTGCCAGCAGTTACTTTACGGCGGGGTCCTTGTACAATGAGCAGTTCTTC. It translates to CASSYFTAGSLYNEQFF.

The CDR3 DNA reads TGTGCCAGCAGCTTAGTCTCCAGGGATCCCTACGAGCAGTACTTC. Encoded protein: CASSLVSRDPYEQYF. The rearrangement uses TRBV7-2 and TRBJ2-7; D may be TRBD1 (5 bases). The CDR3 is 15 amino acids. Germline CDR1 and CDR2: SGHTA and FQGNSA. V lost 1 base and J 2 bases, leaving 12 bases between the germline ends.